This record concerns one T cell receptor (beta chain) sequence. Sequencing was performed with immunoSEQ multiplex PCR; in TCRdb, only in-frame clones are kept and a portion is missing. In the table there are 110,000 to 150,000 clones, 80% to 90% of which are singletons. V lost 4 bases and J 5 bases, leaving 24 bases between the germline ends. CDR1 is SGHNT, CDR2 YYREEE, per germline (reference sequence). The CDR3 spans 17 residues. These data originate in a study of cytomegalovirus exposure and HLA in healthy donors. V usage is TRBV5-4 and J usage is TRBJ2-5; D is possibly TRBD2 (6 bases). Input material: PBMCs. This clonotype was obtained from a woman aged 30 to 39 in good health and CMV-seronegative. Here the CDR3 DNA reads TGTGCCAGCAGCCCGGAGGGGCCCCAGCGTTTTGATGAGACCCAGTACTTC. Its translation is CASSPEGPQRFDETQYF.